This TCR beta chain was sequenced during a study of STAT5B mutations in CD4+ large granular lymphocyte leukemia. Notes on the study in general: Main leukemic clonotypes were patient-specific, but approximately 25% appeared at low frequency elsewhere. 8/27 top patient clones versus 2/35 control clones were TRBV06-family.

In its sample, this clone was seen a few times. Its antigen is unidentified. The table came from immunoSEQ multiplex PCR; TCRdb's copy has only in-frame clones and leaves some out. The sample has several hundred clones; under 75% are singletons. This CDR3 comprises 14 residues. Per germline, CDR1 LNHDA and CDR2 SQIVND (reference sequence). Trimming shortened V by 2 bases and J by 5 bases, and 13 bases separated the two germline ends. The chain recombines TRBV19 with TRBJ2-7; perhaps D is TRBD1 or TRBD2 (5 bases each). The sequenced sample consisted of PBMCs. This TCR was sampled from a woman of 80 years or more with CD4+ T-cell large granular lymphocyte leukemia. This CDR3 reads CASSIMGEGDEQYF. CDR3 bases: TGTGCCAGTAGTATAATGGGGGAAGGGGACGAGCAGTACTTC.